These 26 T cell receptor beta chains originate from one sample sequenced in a study of T cell responses to AZD1222 COVID-19 vaccine. Here immunoSEQ multiplex PCR was the method, and the copy in TCRdb shows in-frame clones only, minus some. The sample holds about 160,000 clones, over 75% seen once. The sequencing used peripheral blood, collected 28 days after the second AZD1222 dose. These receptors were taken from an adult who received the AZD1222 COVID-19 vaccine.

The gene calls are TRBV24-1 and TRBJ2-1; 8 nucleotides match TRBD1. The J segment lost 0 bases and the V segment lost 4 bases, leaving 7 bases of the junction unmatched. CDR3 length equals 17 residues. Germline values: CDR1 KGHDR, CDR2 SFDVKD. The CDR3 DNA is TGTGCCACCAGTGAGGGTGGACAGGGTAGCTCCTACAATGAGCAGTTCTTC. The encoded protein is CATSEGGQGSSYNEQFF.

V usage is TRBV5-6 and J usage is TRBJ2-1; D is uncertain. Germline values: CDR1 SGHDT, CDR2 YYEEEE. V lost 4 bases, J lost 6 bases, and 20 bases lay in between. This CDR3 comprises 16 residues. The CDR3 loop reads CASSPRLSRIGNEQFF. The CDR3 DNA reads TGTGCCAGCAGCCCCCGGTTGAGCAGGATAGGCAATGAGCAGTTCTTC.

V gene TRBV19 combines with J gene TRBJ1-5, with D hard to call. V was clipped by 2 bases and J by 3 bases, with 8 bases between them. Germline V gene data show CDR1 as LNHDA and CDR2 as SQIVND (reference sequence). This CDR3 has 14 residues. The CDR3 region has the DNA TGTGCCAGTAGTATAATAGACACCAATCAGCCCCAGCATTTT. Encoded protein: CASSIIDTNQPQHF.

This clone was recorded only once. The chain uses TRBV6-5 and TRBJ2-5, with TRBD2 matching over 8 bases. Germline assignment: CDR1 MNHEY and CDR2 SVGAGI. The CDR3 consists of 15 residues. The V segment lost 2 bases and the J segment 5 bases; nucleotides outside the gene matches: 7. CDR3 bases: TGTGCCAGCAGTTACGGAGCGGGAGTAAGGGAGACCCAGTACTTC. Residues: CASSYGAGVRETQYF.

The DNA for the CDR3 is TGTGCCAGCAGCGTTTCAGGCGACTTCTATGGCTACACCTTC. Its translation: CASSVSGDFYGYTF. V usage is TRBV9 and J usage is TRBJ1-2; D gene uncertain. Germline V gene sequence: CDR1 SGDLS, CDR2 YYNGEE. The CDR3 sequence is 14 residues long. V was trimmed by 2 bases and J by 4 bases, leaving 12 bases between them. The full variable domain, rest sourced from reference TRBV9 and TRBJ1-2, is DSGVTQTPKHLITATGQRVTLRCSPRSGDLSVYWYQQSLDQGLQFLIQYYNGEERAKGNILERFSAQQFPDLHSELNLSSLELGDSALYFCASSVSGDFYGYTFGSGTRLTVV.

V is TRBV19 and J is TRBJ1-2, with TRBD1 as a possible D gene (6 bases). V was trimmed by 7 bases and J by 4 bases, leaving 22 bases between them. Germline loops: CDR1 LNHDA, CDR2 SQIVND (reference sequence). The CDR3 is 16 residues long. This chain's CDR3 is CASTSPAGELSYGYTF. The CDR3 DNA reads TGTGCCAGTACTTCCCCAGCAGGGGAGCTAAGCTATGGCTACACCTTC.

The V call is TRBV27, the J call TRBJ1-1, with D uncertain. CDR1 MNHEY and CDR2 SMNVEV come from the germline V gene (reference sequence). V lost 8 bases, J lost 0 bases, and 13 bases lay in between. This CDR3 is 14 amino acids long. The CDR3 is CASYSRAMNTEAFF. CDR3 DNA: TGTGCCAGCTATTCCAGAGCAATGAACACTGAAGCTTTCTTT.

CDR3 amino acids: CASSPMGHSGGYYEQYF. The CDR3 DNA reads as TGTGCCAGCAGTCCAATGGGCCATTCGGGAGGGTACTACGAGCAGTACTTC. This chain joins TRBV27 and TRBJ2-7; 8 bases match TRBD2. The length of the CDR3 is 17 residues. Per the germline V gene, CDR1 is MNHEY and CDR2 is SMNVEV (reference sequence). V was pared by 5 bases and J by 3 bases, with 15 bases of the junction left unmatched.

The chain combines TRBV27 with TRBJ1-2; tentatively, D is TRBD1 (6 bases). From germline, CDR1 is MNHEY and CDR2 SMNVEV (reference sequence). This CDR3 has 13 amino acids. The V end was cut by 6 bases, the J end by 4 bases, with 12 bases between. In DNA form, the CDR3 reads TGTGCCAGCAGGCCCGGGGGCATCTATGGCTACACCTTC. This encodes CASRPGGIYGYTF.

V gene TRBV18 combines with J gene TRBJ1-5; D is unclear. Looked up from germline, CDR1 is KGHSH and CDR2 is LQKENI. The CDR3 length is 14 residues. Between the trimmed V and J ends, which lost 2 bases and 1 base, there was a span of 6 bases. CDR3 residues: CASSPAESNQPQHF. CDR3 nucleotides: TGTGCCAGCTCACCAGCCGAAAGCAATCAGCCCCAGCATTTT.

The V and J genes are TRBV4-1 and TRBJ2-1; no clear D gene. The CDR3 is 18 amino acids. With 0 bases removed from V and 3 bases from J, the gap between germline ends came to 18 bases. Per germline, CDR1 MGHRA and CDR2 YSYEKL. The CDR3 reads CASSQENGHRFYYNEQFF. CDR3 DNA sequence: TGCGCCAGCAGCCAAGAAAATGGGCATCGGTTTTACTACAATGAGCAGTTCTTC.

This chain joins TRBV7-6 and TRBJ2-1; no reliable D call. V gave up 5 bases and J gave up 7 bases, with 15 bases separating them. This CDR3 region has 14 residues. Germline CDR1 SGHVS, CDR2 FNYEAQ. The CDR3 region is CASSERRVVNEQFF. CDR3 DNA: TGTGCCAGCAGCGAACGCCGGGTCGTTAATGAGCAGTTCTTC. The full variable domain, rest sourced from reference TRBV7-6 and TRBJ2-1, is GAGVSQSPRYKVTKRGQDVALRCDPISGHVSLYWYRQALGQGPEFLTYFNYEAQQDKSGLPNDRFSAERPEGSISTLTIQRTEQRDSAMYRCASSERRVVNEQFFGPGTRLTVL.

The J gene is TRBJ1-4, the V gene TRBV2, with D tentatively TRBD1 (6 bases). There are 16 residues in the CDR3. V gave up 6 bases and J gave up 2 bases, with 16 bases separating them. CDR1 and CDR2 (germline): SNHLY, FYNNEI. The CDR3 loop reads CASRQGLSTTNEKLFF. In DNA, the CDR3 is TGTGCCAGCAGGCAGGGGTTATCGACGACTAATGAAAAACTGTTTTTT.

This chain links TRBV5-8 with TRBJ2-4, with no clear D. Between the trimmed V and J ends, which lost 1 base and 2 bases, there was a span of 7 bases. The CDR3 is 14 amino acids. The germline V gene encodes CDR1 SGHTS and CDR2 YDEGEE. The CDR3, as DNA: TGTGCCAGCAGCTTGCGTGGGCCCAAAAACATTCAGTACTTC. Translating it yields CASSLRGPKNIQYF.

The gene calls are TRBV27 and TRBJ2-1; the match to TRBD2 covers 9 bases. This CDR3 contains 18 residues. Germline CDR1 MNHEY, CDR2 SMNVEV (reference sequence). V was clipped by 6 bases and J by 3 bases; unmatched bases: 15. This CDR3 reads CASSRLWASGIIYNEQFF. The CDR3 DNA reads TGTGCCAGCAGCCGCCTGTGGGCTAGCGGGATAATCTACAATGAGCAGTTCTTC.

This clone was counted a few times. The V and J genes are TRBV27 and TRBJ2-2; the D gene is possibly TRBD2 (5 bases). This CDR3 has 13 residues. Germline V gene lookup returns CDR1 MNHEY and CDR2 SMNVEV (reference sequence). V lost 3 bases and J 7 bases, leaving 9 bases between the germline ends. CDR3 region: CASSFLGGGELFF. In DNA form, the CDR3 reads TGTGCCAGCAGTTTCCTCGGAGGCGGGGAGCTGTTTTTT.

The chain combines TRBV7-9 with TRBJ1-1; D uncertain. Germline values: CDR1 SEHNR, CDR2 FQNEAQ (reference sequence). The CDR3 covers 14 residues. Trimming removed 3 bases from V and 4 bases from J, with 12 bases in between. The CDR3 bases are TGTGCCAGCAGCTTGACAAAGAGCGGCACTGAAGCTTTCTTT. Residues: CASSLTKSGTEAFF.

J is TRBJ1-3 and V is TRBV7-2; D call uncertain. Trimming cost V 3 bases and J 0 bases, with 12 bases left between them. This CDR3 has 16 amino acids. CDR1 is SGHTA and CDR2 is FQGNSA in the germline V gene. The CDR3 here is CASSFSHARSGNTIYF. The DNA of the CDR3 is TGTGCCAGCAGCTTTTCACACGCTCGCTCTGGAAACACCATATATTTT.

The chain combines TRBV3-1 (or the pseudogene TRBV3-2) with TRBJ2-1; D is unclear. Germline lookup yields CDR1 LGHDT and CDR2 YNNKEL (reference sequence). Trimming took off 1 base at V and 3 bases at J, with 13 bases between the two ends. The CDR3 has 16 residues. CDR3 in DNA: TGTGCCAGCAGCCAAGTGGGGAAGATAGGCTACAATGAGCAGTTCTTC. Its translation is CASSQVGKIGYNEQFF.

The chain carries TRBV29-1 and TRBJ1-3; D not certain. Per the germline V gene, CDR1 is SQVTM and CDR2 is ANQGSEA. V lost 4 bases and J 0 bases, leaving 7 bases between the germline ends. The length of the CDR3 is 13 residues. The CDR3 DNA follows: TGCAGCGTTGGGGTTGGCTCTGGAAACACCATATATTTT. Translation gives CSVGVGSGNTIYF.

The J gene is TRBJ1-1, the V gene TRBV19, with D tentatively TRBD1 (5 bases). The germline V gene encodes CDR1 LNHDA and CDR2 SQIVND (reference sequence). Trimming pared 6 bases from V and 0 bases from J, leaving 11 bases between. The CDR3 consists of 14 residues. CDR3 DNA sequence: TGTGCCAGTAGCTGGCGGGGGATGAACACTGAAGCTTTCTTT. Protein product: CASSWRGMNTEAFF.

The chain uses TRBV29-1 and TRBJ1-2; maybe TRBD1 (5 bases). Trimming shortened V by 4 bases and J by 5 bases, and 14 bases separated the two germline ends. The length of the CDR3 is 13 residues. The germline gives CDR1 SQVTM, CDR2 ANQGSEA. The CDR3 loop reads CSVGGGDGYGYTF. The CDR3 nucleotides read TGCAGCGTTGGCGGGGGGGACGGATATGGCTACACCTTC. Filled out from reference TRBV29-1 and TRBJ1-2, the complete variable domain reads SAVISQKPSRDICQRGTSLTIQCQVDSQVTMMFWYRQQPGQSLTLIATANQGSEATYESGFVIDKFPISRPNLTFSTLTVSNMSPEDSSIYLCSVGGGDGYGYTFGSGTRLTVV.

This clone occurred once. This rearrangement joins TRBV4-1 to TRBJ2-7, with D possibly being TRBD2 (7 bases). The length of the CDR3 is 15 residues. V was shortened by 1 base and J by 2 bases, with 12 bases between the two germline ends. Germline CDR1 is MGHRA and CDR2 is YSYEKL. The CDR3 DNA reads as TGCGCCAGCAGCCAAGTAAGCGGGACAACCTACGAGCAGTACTTC. Its protein product is CASSQVSGTTYEQYF.

The chain recombines TRBV19 with TRBJ2-1, with D possibly TRBD2 on 6 matching bases. The CDR3 sequence is 15 residues long. The V end was cut by 5 bases, the J end by 5 bases, with 16 bases between. The germline gives CDR1 LNHDA, CDR2 SQIVND (reference sequence). In DNA, the CDR3 is TGTGCCAGTAGTCCCGGAGGGAGAATTAACAATGAGCAGTTCTTC. It specifies CASSPGGRINNEQFF.

The chain is built from TRBV5-6 and TRBJ2-1, with D possibly TRBD1 on 5 matching bases. CDR3 length equals 13 residues. V gave up 4 bases and J gave up 5 bases, with 10 bases separating them. Germline V gene data show CDR1 as SGHDT and CDR2 as YYEEEE. The CDR3 loop is CASSPDRNNEQFF. The DNA for the CDR3 is TGTGCCAGCAGCCCTGACAGAAACAATGAGCAGTTCTTC.

The chain carries TRBV5-1 and TRBJ2-5; a possible D gene is TRBD2 (5 bases). Trimming took off 5 bases at V and 3 bases at J, with 17 bases between the two ends. The length of the CDR3 is 15 residues. The germline V gene has CDR1 SGHRS and CDR2 YFSETQ. The CDR3 DNA is TGCGCCAGCAGAGTGGGTGCCAGGACTGAAGAGACCCAGTACTTC. Translating it yields CASRVGARTEETQYF.